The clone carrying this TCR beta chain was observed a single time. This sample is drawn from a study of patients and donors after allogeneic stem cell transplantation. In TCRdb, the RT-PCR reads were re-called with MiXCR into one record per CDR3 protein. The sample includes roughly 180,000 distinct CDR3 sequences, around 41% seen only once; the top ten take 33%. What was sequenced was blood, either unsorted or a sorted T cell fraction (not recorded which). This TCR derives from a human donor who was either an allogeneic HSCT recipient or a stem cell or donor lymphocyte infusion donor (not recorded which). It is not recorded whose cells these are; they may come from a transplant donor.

The CDR3 DNA reads as TGTGCCAGCACCATAGGGAGGGTAGCGGGCTTTGATGAGCAGTTCTTC. Translated: CASTIGRVAGFDEQFF. The rearrangement joins TRBV12-3 or TRBV12-4 to TRBJ2-1, with 7 bases identical to TRBD2. J lost 8 bases, V lost 7 bases, and 17 bases had no gene match. CDR3 length: 16 residues.